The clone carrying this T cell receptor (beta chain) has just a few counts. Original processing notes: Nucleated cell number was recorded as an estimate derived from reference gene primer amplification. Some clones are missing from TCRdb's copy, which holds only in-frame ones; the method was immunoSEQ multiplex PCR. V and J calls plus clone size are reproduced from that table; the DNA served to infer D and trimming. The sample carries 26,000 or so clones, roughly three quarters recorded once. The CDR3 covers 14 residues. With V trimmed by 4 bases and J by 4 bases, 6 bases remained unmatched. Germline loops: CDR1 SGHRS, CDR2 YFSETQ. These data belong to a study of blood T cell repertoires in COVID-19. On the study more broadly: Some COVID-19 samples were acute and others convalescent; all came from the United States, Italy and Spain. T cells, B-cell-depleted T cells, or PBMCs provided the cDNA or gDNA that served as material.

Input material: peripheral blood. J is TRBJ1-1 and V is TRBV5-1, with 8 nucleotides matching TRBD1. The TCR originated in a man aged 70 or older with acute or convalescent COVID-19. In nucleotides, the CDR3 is TGCGCCAGCAGCACCCTTACAGGGGGCACTGAAGCTTTCTTT. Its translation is CASSTLTGGTEAFF. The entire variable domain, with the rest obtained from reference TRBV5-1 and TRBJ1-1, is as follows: KAGVTQTPRYLIKTRGQQVTLSCSPISGHRSVSWYQQTPGQGLQFLFEYFSETQRNKGNFPGRFSGRQFSNSRSEMNVSTLELGDSALYLCASSTLTGGTEAFFGQGTRLTVV.